A selection of T cell receptor beta chains follows, all from one sample in a study of T cells in localized non-small cell lung cancer. The table came from immunoSEQ multiplex PCR; TCRdb's copy has only in-frame clones and leaves some out. The table lists some 50,000 clones, around nine tenths of them singletons. The sample in question was PBMCs, obtained before any cancer treatment. These receptor sequences come from a female donor with stage II lung adenocarcinoma. CDR3s include the opening cysteine and the closing phenylalanine or tryptophan. Fields, in order: J gene, D gene, clone size, V gene, CDR3 DNA, CDR3 protein. D genes are given only for firm matches. Size tells how often a clone was seen (once, few, many) or the class of an expanded clone, and some rows leave it out.

j_call: TRBJ2-1; d_call: .; clone_size: few; v_call: TRBV4-1; cdr3_nt: TGCGCCAGCAGCCAAGAGGGCCCCTCCCGTCGGAATGAGCAGTTCTTC; cdr3_aa: CASSQEGPSRRNEQFF
j_call: TRBJ1-2; d_call: .; clone_size: .; v_call: TRBV2; cdr3_nt: TGTGCCAGCAGTGATCAGGCCTCACATGGCTACACCTTC; cdr3_aa: CASSDQASHGYTF
j_call: TRBJ1-5; d_call: .; clone_size: .; v_call: TRBV6-6; cdr3_nt: TGTGCCAGCCGGGCGCCGGAGGAGGATCAGCCCCAGCATTTT; cdr3_aa: CASRAPEEDQPQHF
j_call: TRBJ2-7; d_call: .; clone_size: .; v_call: TRBV6-5; cdr3_nt: TGTGCCAGCAGTGACAGGTCCAGCGAGCAGTACTTC; cdr3_aa: CASSDRSSEQYF
j_call: TRBJ1-6; d_call: .; clone_size: .; v_call: TRBV21-1; cdr3_nt: TGTGCCAGCAGCAAAGGGCGACAGGGGGCTGGGTCCTATAATTCACCCCTCCACTTT; cdr3_aa: CASSKGRQGAGSYNSPLHF
j_call: TRBJ1-2; d_call: .; clone_size: .; v_call: TRBV5-6; cdr3_nt: TGTGCCAGCAGCTTGAACTCCCGGGCAGGCTACACCTTC; cdr3_aa: CASSLNSRAGYTF
j_call: TRBJ1-2; d_call: .; clone_size: few; v_call: TRBV7-9; cdr3_nt: TGTGCCAGCAGCCCAGACCATGGCTACACCTTC; cdr3_aa: CASSPDHGYTF
j_call: TRBJ1-6; d_call: .; clone_size: .; v_call: TRBV11-2; cdr3_nt: TGTGCCAGCAGCTTAGGTGTCAGTCTCTCACCCCTCCACTTT; cdr3_aa: CASSLGVSLSPLHF
j_call: TRBJ2-5; d_call: TRBD2; clone_size: .; v_call: TRBV6-5; cdr3_nt: TGTGCCAGCAGCTTAGCGGGGCGATGGGGGCAGTACTTC; cdr3_aa: CASSLAGRWGQYF
j_call: TRBJ2-2; d_call: .; clone_size: .; v_call: TRBV5-1; cdr3_nt: TGCGCCAGCAGCTTGGGTCTGGACGGGGAGCTGTTTTTT; cdr3_aa: CASSLGLDGELFF
j_call: TRBJ1-6; d_call: .; clone_size: once; v_call: TRBV30; cdr3_nt: TGTGCCTGGAGTCTTAATAATTCACCCCTCCACTTT; cdr3_aa: CAWSLNNSPLHF
j_call: TRBJ1-5; d_call: .; clone_size: .; v_call: TRBV19; cdr3_nt: TGTGCCAGTAGCGGTCAAAAGGGTCAGCCCCAGCATTTT; cdr3_aa: CASSGQKGQPQHF
j_call: TRBJ1-3; d_call: .; clone_size: .; v_call: TRBV10-3; cdr3_nt: TGTGCCATCAGTGAGGAAGGGAACTCTGGAAACACCATATATTTT; cdr3_aa: CAISEEGNSGNTIYF
j_call: TRBJ2-4; d_call: .; clone_size: .; v_call: TRBV10-1; cdr3_nt: TGCGCCAGCAGTGAAGGCCTAGGTGGGAACATTCAGTACTTC; cdr3_aa: CASSEGLGGNIQYF
j_call: TRBJ1-2; d_call: TRBD1; clone_size: .; v_call: TRBV7-9; cdr3_nt: TGTGCCAGCAGCTCGAAGGAGGCAGGGGGCTATGGCTACACCTTC; cdr3_aa: CASSSKEAGGYGYTF
j_call: TRBJ1-1; d_call: .; clone_size: .; v_call: TRBV6-5; cdr3_nt: TGTGCCAGCAGGACGGACAGTCCTTTGAACACTGAAGCTTTCTTT; cdr3_aa: CASRTDSPLNTEAFF
j_call: TRBJ1-3; d_call: .; clone_size: .; v_call: TRBV27; cdr3_nt: TGTGCCAGCAGTGCCAACCGGAGGAGCTCTGGAAACACCATATATTTT; cdr3_aa: CASSANRRSSGNTIYF
j_call: TRBJ2-5; d_call: TRBD1; clone_size: once; v_call: TRBV5-1; cdr3_nt: TGCGCCAGCAGCTTTCAGGGGGCCCAAGAGACCCAGTACTTC; cdr3_aa: CASSFQGAQETQYF
j_call: TRBJ1-5; d_call: .; clone_size: once; v_call: TRBV6-6; cdr3_nt: TGTGCCAGCACCCAGGCCGATCAGCCCCAGCATTTT; cdr3_aa: CASTQADQPQHF
j_call: TRBJ2-1; d_call: TRBD1; clone_size: .; v_call: TRBV5-8; cdr3_nt: TGTGCCAGCGACCAGGGGGCCTCGGTTGAGCAGTTCTTC; cdr3_aa: CASDQGASVEQFF
j_call: TRBJ2-5; d_call: TRBD1; clone_size: .; v_call: TRBV30; cdr3_nt: TGTGCCTGGGGAGGACAGGGCCGAGGGACCCAGTACTTC; cdr3_aa: CAWGGQGRGTQYF
j_call: TRBJ2-3; d_call: .; clone_size: .; v_call: TRBV7-9; cdr3_nt: TGTGCCAGCAGCTTGGGGCTGGACACAGATACGCAGTATTTT; cdr3_aa: CASSLGLDTDTQYF
j_call: TRBJ1-1; d_call: .; clone_size: .; v_call: TRBV6-1; cdr3_nt: TGTGCCAGCAGTGAACTTCAGAACACTGAAGCTTTCTTT; cdr3_aa: CASSELQNTEAFF
j_call: TRBJ1-3; d_call: .; clone_size: .; v_call: TRBV19; cdr3_nt: TGTGCCAGTAGTATCAGGCCAACCGGAAACACCATATATTTT; cdr3_aa: CASSIRPTGNTIYF
j_call: TRBJ2-1; d_call: TRBD2; clone_size: .; v_call: TRBV19; cdr3_nt: TGTGCCAGTAGTATAGCAGCGGGGGATTACAATGAGCAGTTCTTC; cdr3_aa: CASSIAAGDYNEQFF
j_call: TRBJ2-2; d_call: .; clone_size: once; v_call: TRBV11-2; cdr3_nt: TGTGCCAGCAGCTTTCTCGACTCCTTGAACACCGGGGAGCTGTTTTTT; cdr3_aa: CASSFLDSLNTGELFF
j_call: TRBJ1-2; d_call: TRBD1; clone_size: .; v_call: TRBV18; cdr3_nt: TGTGCCAGCTCACCACTACCTTCGGGGAACAGGGGAGCGGATGGCTACACCTTC; cdr3_aa: CASSPLPSGNRGADGYTF
j_call: TRBJ1-3; d_call: TRBD1; clone_size: .; v_call: TRBV30; cdr3_nt: TGTGCCTGGAATCAGGGACAGGGGGGAAACACCATATATTTT; cdr3_aa: CAWNQGQGGNTIYF
j_call: TRBJ1-3; d_call: TRBD1; clone_size: once; v_call: TRBV6-5; cdr3_nt: TGTGCCAGCAGTTACTCCGGACAGGGGGGAAACACCATATATTTT; cdr3_aa: CASSYSGQGGNTIYF
j_call: TRBJ1-2; d_call: TRBD1; clone_size: .; v_call: TRBV6-5; cdr3_nt: TGTGCCAGCAGGGGGACAGGAGGCTACACCTTC; cdr3_aa: CASRGTGGYTF
j_call: TRBJ2-1; d_call: .; clone_size: .; v_call: TRBV9; cdr3_nt: TGTGCCAGCAGCGTCGGGTACCCCTCCTACAATGAGCAGTTCTTC; cdr3_aa: CASSVGYPSYNEQFF
j_call: TRBJ1-3; d_call: .; clone_size: once; v_call: TRBV7-9; cdr3_nt: TGTGCCAGCAGCTTAGCGCGGCACGACTCTGGAAACACCATATATTTT; cdr3_aa: CASSLARHDSGNTIYF
j_call: TRBJ2-3; d_call: .; clone_size: .; v_call: TRBV5-1; cdr3_nt: TGCGCCAGCAGCTTGGCCGGCAGCACTAGCACAGATACGCAGTATTTT; cdr3_aa: CASSLAGSTSTDTQYF
j_call: TRBJ2-1; d_call: TRBD2; clone_size: .; v_call: TRBV4-1; cdr3_nt: TGCGCCAGCAGCCGCCTTGATATGGGACTAGCGGGCAATGAGCAGTTCTTC; cdr3_aa: CASSRLDMGLAGNEQFF
j_call: TRBJ1-3; d_call: .; clone_size: .; v_call: TRBV19; cdr3_nt: TGTGCCAGTGACGCGGGGCGGCGCGCCTCTGGAAACACCATATATTTT; cdr3_aa: CASDAGRRASGNTIYF
j_call: TRBJ2-2; d_call: .; clone_size: .; v_call: TRBV29-1; cdr3_nt: TGCAGCGGAGGGGGGCTCACCGGGGAGCTGTTTTTT; cdr3_aa: CSGGGLTGELFF
j_call: TRBJ1-1; d_call: .; clone_size: .; v_call: TRBV29-1; cdr3_nt: TGCAGCGTCCGGGTGGGCCCTACTAACACTGAAGCTTTCTTT; cdr3_aa: CSVRVGPTNTEAFF
j_call: TRBJ2-1; d_call: TRBD1; clone_size: .; v_call: TRBV5-3; cdr3_nt: TGTGCCAGCAGCTCAGGGGACAGACGATACAATGAGCAGTTCTTC; cdr3_aa: CASSSGDRRYNEQFF
j_call: TRBJ2-7; d_call: .; clone_size: .; v_call: TRBV9; cdr3_nt: TGTGCCAGCAGCTCAAACCGAATTGGGACCGCGTACGAGCAGTACTTC; cdr3_aa: CASSSNRIGTAYEQYF
j_call: TRBJ1-2; d_call: .; clone_size: once; v_call: TRBV19; cdr3_nt: TGTGCCAGTAGACGCGAGGGTCTAGATGCCACCTTC; cdr3_aa: CASRREGLDATF
j_call: TRBJ1-2; d_call: TRBD1; clone_size: .; v_call: TRBV29-1; cdr3_nt: TGCAGCGTTGAAGCGTCCCCGACAGGGCTGAGAGGCTACACCTTC; cdr3_aa: CSVEASPTGLRGYTF
j_call: TRBJ2-5; d_call: .; clone_size: .; v_call: TRBV5-6; cdr3_nt: TGTGCCAGCAGCACCCGACTAGTAGGAGGAACGGAGACCCAGTACTTC; cdr3_aa: CASSTRLVGGTETQYF
j_call: TRBJ2-5; d_call: .; clone_size: .; v_call: TRBV9; cdr3_nt: TGTGCCAGCAGCGCCGGGGCACGGGGACAAGAGACCCAGTACTTC; cdr3_aa: CASSAGARGQETQYF
j_call: TRBJ2-3; d_call: .; clone_size: .; v_call: TRBV5-5; cdr3_nt: TGTGCCAGAACAGGGACTCTTGGGGATACGCAGTATTTT; cdr3_aa: CARTGTLGDTQYF
j_call: TRBJ1-1; d_call: .; clone_size: few; v_call: TRBV7-9; cdr3_nt: TGTGCCAGCAGCTTAAGTCGGGTAAACACTGAAGCTTTCTTT; cdr3_aa: CASSLSRVNTEAFF
j_call: TRBJ1-2; d_call: TRBD1; clone_size: .; v_call: TRBV11-2; cdr3_nt: TGTGCCAGCAGCCAACCGGGACAGACTCTCTATGGCTACACCTTC; cdr3_aa: CASSQPGQTLYGYTF
j_call: TRBJ1-1; d_call: TRBD1; clone_size: once; v_call: TRBV5-6; cdr3_nt: TGTGCCAGCAGCCATCCTCCGGGACAGGGACGAACTGAAGCTTTCTTT; cdr3_aa: CASSHPPGQGRTEAFF
j_call: TRBJ2-3; d_call: .; clone_size: .; v_call: TRBV2; cdr3_nt: TGTGCCAGCAGTCCCGACCTAACAGATACGCAGTATTTT; cdr3_aa: CASSPDLTDTQYF
j_call: TRBJ1-4; d_call: .; clone_size: once; v_call: TRBV6-5; cdr3_nt: TGTGCCAGCCGGGGCAGGGGAACTGAAAAACTGTTTTTT; cdr3_aa: CASRGRGTEKLFF
j_call: TRBJ1-1; d_call: .; clone_size: once; v_call: TRBV7-6; cdr3_nt: TGTGCCAGCAGCCGGACACCCACGAACACTGAAGCTTTCTTT; cdr3_aa: CASSRTPTNTEAFF
j_call: TRBJ2-3; d_call: .; clone_size: .; v_call: TRBV5-1; cdr3_nt: TGCGCCAGCAGCTTGGGCGGGGTGATAGATACGCAGTATTTT; cdr3_aa: CASSLGGVIDTQYF
j_call: TRBJ2-3; d_call: .; clone_size: .; v_call: TRBV15; cdr3_nt: TGTGCCACCAGCAGCCTCGAGGGGGATACGCAGTATTTT; cdr3_aa: CATSSLEGDTQYF
j_call: TRBJ1-4; d_call: TRBD1; clone_size: .; v_call: TRBV6-1; cdr3_nt: TGTGCCAGCAGGACAGGGGCAACTAATGAAAAACTGTTTTTT; cdr3_aa: CASRTGATNEKLFF
j_call: TRBJ1-2; d_call: TRBD1; clone_size: .; v_call: TRBV19; cdr3_nt: TGTGCCAGTAGAGGGACAGGGGGAAGCTATGGCTACACCTTC; cdr3_aa: CASRGTGGSYGYTF
j_call: TRBJ1-1; d_call: .; clone_size: .; v_call: TRBV2; cdr3_nt: TGTGCCAGCAGTGGAATGACTGAAGCTTTCTTT; cdr3_aa: CASSGMTEAFF
j_call: TRBJ1-2; d_call: TRBD1; clone_size: once; v_call: TRBV25-1; cdr3_nt: TGTGCCAGCAGAGGACAGGGTTACGGCAACTATGGCTACACCTTC; cdr3_aa: CASRGQGYGNYGYTF
j_call: TRBJ2-5; d_call: TRBD1; clone_size: .; v_call: TRBV2; cdr3_nt: TGTGCCAGCACGGGACAGGAGAAAGAGACCCAGTACTTC; cdr3_aa: CASTGQEKETQYF
j_call: TRBJ1-1; d_call: TRBD1; clone_size: .; v_call: TRBV27; cdr3_nt: TGTGCCAGCAGTGGGAGGACAGGTGAAGCTTTCTTT; cdr3_aa: CASSGRTGEAFF
j_call: TRBJ1-1; d_call: TRBD1; clone_size: .; v_call: TRBV7-9; cdr3_nt: TGTGCCAGCAGCTTAGGAGGCAGGGGGACCACTGAAGCTTTCTTT; cdr3_aa: CASSLGGRGTTEAFF